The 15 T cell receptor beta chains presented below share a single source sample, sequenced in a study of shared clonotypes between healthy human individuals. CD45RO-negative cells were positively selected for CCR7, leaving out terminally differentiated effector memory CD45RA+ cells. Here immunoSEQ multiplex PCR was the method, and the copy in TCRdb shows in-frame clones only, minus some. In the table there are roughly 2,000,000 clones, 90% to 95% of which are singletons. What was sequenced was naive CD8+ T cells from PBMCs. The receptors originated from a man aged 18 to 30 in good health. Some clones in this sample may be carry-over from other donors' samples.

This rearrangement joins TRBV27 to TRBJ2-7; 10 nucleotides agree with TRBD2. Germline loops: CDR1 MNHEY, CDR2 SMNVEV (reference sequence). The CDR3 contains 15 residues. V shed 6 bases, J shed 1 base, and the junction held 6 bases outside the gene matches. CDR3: CASRYWTSGSYEQYF. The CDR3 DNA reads TGTGCCAGCAGATATTGGACTAGCGGTTCCTACGAGCAGTACTTC.

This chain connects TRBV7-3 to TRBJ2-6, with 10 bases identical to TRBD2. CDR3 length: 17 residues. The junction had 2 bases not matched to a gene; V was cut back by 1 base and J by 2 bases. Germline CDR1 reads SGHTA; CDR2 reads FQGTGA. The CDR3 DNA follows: TGTGCCAGCAGCTTAATAGCGGGGGGCGCTGGGGCCAACGTCCTGACTTTC. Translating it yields CASSLIAGGAGANVLTF.

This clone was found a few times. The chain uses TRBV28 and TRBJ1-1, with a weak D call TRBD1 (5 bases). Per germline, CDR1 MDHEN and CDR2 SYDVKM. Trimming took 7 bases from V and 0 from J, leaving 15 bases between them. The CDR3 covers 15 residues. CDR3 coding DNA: TGTGCCAGCACCGAGATAACGGACATGAACACTGAAGCTTTCTTT. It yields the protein CASTEITDMNTEAFF.

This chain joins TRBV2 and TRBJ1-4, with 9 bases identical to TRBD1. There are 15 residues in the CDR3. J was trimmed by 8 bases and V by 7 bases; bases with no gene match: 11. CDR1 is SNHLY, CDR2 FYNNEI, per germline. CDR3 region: CASIRSWTGEEKLFF. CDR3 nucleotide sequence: TGTGCCAGCATTCGTTCATGGACAGGGGAGGAAAAACTGTTTTTT.

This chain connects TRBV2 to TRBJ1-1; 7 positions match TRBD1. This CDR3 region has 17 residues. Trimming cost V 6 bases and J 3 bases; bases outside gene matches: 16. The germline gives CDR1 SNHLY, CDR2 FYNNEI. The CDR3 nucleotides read TGTGCCAGCAGGGTCAGACAGGGAGGGTCGATCGACACTGAAGCTTTCTTT. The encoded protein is CASRVRQGGSIDTEAFF. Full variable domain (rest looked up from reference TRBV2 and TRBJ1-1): EPEVTQTPSHQVTQMGQEVILRCVPISNHLYFYWYRQILGQKVEFLVSFYNNEISEKSEIFDDQFSVERPDGSNFTLKIRSTKLEDSAMYFCASRVRQGGSIDTEAFFGQGTRLTVV.

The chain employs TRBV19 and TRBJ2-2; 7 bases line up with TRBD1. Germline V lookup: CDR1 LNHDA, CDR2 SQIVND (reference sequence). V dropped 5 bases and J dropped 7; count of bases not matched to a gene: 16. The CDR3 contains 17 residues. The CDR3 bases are TGTGCCAGTAGTCCGACGCCTGGGACAGTCGTGATCGGGGAGCTGTTTTTT. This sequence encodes CASSPTPGTVVIGELFF.

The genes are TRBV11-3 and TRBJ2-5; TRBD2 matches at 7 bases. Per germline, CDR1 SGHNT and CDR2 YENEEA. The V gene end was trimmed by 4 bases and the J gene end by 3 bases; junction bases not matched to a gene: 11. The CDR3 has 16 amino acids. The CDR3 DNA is TGTGCCAGCAGCTCCTCGGGGGAGGGCAAGGAAGAGACCCAGTACTTC. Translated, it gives CASSSSGEGKEETQYF.

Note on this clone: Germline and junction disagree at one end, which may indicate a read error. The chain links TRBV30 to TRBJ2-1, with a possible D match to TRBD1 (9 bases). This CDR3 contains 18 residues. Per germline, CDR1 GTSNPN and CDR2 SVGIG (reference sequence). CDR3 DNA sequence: TGTGCCTGGAGTTGGGACAGGGAGCATCCTGATGGGACTAGGGCCAGTGTCTTC. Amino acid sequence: CAWSWDREHPDGTRASVF.

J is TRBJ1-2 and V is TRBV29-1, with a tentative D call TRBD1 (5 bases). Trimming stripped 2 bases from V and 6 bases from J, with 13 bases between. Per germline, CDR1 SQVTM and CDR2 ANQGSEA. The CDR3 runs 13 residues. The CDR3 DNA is TGCAGCGTTGAACAACCGCTGGGACATGGCTACACCTTC. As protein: CSVEQPLGHGYTF.

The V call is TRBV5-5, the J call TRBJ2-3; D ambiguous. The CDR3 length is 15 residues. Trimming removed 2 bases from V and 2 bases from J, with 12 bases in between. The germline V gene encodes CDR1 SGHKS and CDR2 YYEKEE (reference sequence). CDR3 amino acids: CASSFDGRSTDTQYF. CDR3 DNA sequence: TGTGCCAGCAGCTTCGACGGGCGATCCACAGATACGCAGTATTTT.

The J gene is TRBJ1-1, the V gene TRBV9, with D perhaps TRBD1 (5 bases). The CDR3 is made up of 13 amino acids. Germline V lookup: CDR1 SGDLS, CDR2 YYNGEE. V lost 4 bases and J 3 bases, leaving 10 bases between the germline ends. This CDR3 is CASSWQGHTEAFF. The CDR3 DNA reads TGTGCCAGCAGCTGGCAGGGACACACTGAAGCTTTCTTT.

CDR3 bases: TGTGCCAGCAGTGAATTAGGCCAGGTGAACACCGGGGAGCTGTTTTTT. Translating gives CASSELGQVNTGELFF. The chain recombines TRBV25-1 with TRBJ2-2; D unclear. Trimming removed 1 base at V and 1 base at J, with 10 bases between. The germline V gene encodes CDR1 MGHDK and CDR2 SYGVNS. CDR3 size: 16 residues.

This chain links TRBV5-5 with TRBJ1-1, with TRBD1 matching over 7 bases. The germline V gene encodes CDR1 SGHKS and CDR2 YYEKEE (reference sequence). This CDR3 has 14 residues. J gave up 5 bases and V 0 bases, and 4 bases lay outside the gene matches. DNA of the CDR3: TGTGCCAGCAGCTTGGATCCAGGGGGGACTGAAGCTTTCTTT. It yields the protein CASSLDPGGTEAFF. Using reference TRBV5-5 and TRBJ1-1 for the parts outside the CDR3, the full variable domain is DAGVTQSPTHLIKTRGQQVTLRCSPISGHKSVSWYQQVLGQGPQFIFQYYEKEERGRGNFPDRFSARQFPNYSSELNVNALLLGDSALYLCASSLDPGGTEAFFGQGTRLTVV.

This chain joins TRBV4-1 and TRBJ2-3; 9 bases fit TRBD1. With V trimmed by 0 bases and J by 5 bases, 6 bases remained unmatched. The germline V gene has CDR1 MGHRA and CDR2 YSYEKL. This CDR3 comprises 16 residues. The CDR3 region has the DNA TGCGCCAGCAGCCAAGACCGGACAGGGGTTGGAGATACGCAGTATTTT. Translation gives CASSQDRTGVGDTQYF.

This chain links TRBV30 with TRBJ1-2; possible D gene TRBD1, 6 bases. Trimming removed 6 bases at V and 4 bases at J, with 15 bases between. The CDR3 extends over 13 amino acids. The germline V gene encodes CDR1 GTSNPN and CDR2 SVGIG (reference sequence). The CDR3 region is CACEQGASYGYTF. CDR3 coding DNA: TGTGCCTGCGAACAGGGCGCAAGCTATGGCTACACCTTC.